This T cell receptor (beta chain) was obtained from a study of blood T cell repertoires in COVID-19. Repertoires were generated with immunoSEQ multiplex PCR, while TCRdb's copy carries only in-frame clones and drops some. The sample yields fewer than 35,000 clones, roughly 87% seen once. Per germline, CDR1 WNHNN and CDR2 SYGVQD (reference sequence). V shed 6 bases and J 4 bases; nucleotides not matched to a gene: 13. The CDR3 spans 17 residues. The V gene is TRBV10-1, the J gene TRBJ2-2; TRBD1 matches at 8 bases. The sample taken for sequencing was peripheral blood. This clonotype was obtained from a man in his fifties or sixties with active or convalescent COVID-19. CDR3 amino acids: CASRGGRGTGTTGELFF. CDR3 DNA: TGCGCCAGCAGGGGGGGAAGGGGGACAGGTACCACCGGGGAGCTGTTTTTT.